This paragraph reports one T cell receptor (beta chain). The antigen is unknown. This sample stems from a study of T-cell memory formation after mild COVID-19. Points from the study as a whole: Researchers report contracting CD4+ clones mostly in CM and EM, with CD8+ clones in EMRA.

From 5'RACE with constant-segment primers came TCR alpha and TCR beta cDNA libraries that carried sample barcodes and UMIs. TCRdb reanalysed the 5' RACE reads using MiXCR and keeps one entry per CDR3 protein. In the table there are over 150,000 distinct CDR3 sequences, 13% of which are singletons. This TCR derives from a man younger than 35 who had mild COVID-19 (a few samples of this study predate the infection). Cell type and time point are not known. The sample taken for sequencing was PBMCs or a T cell subset sorted from them (not recorded which).

Here the CDR3 DNA reads TGTGCCAGCAGCCCCAGAGCCGGGACAGCCTACGAGCAGTACTTC. This translates into CASSPRAGTAYEQYF. The chain combines TRBV5-5 with TRBJ2-7, with 7 bases lining up with TRBD1. V shed 4 bases and J 2 bases; nucleotides not matched to a gene: 9. The CDR3 loop spans 15 amino acids. From germline, CDR1 is SGHKS and CDR2 YYEKEE (reference sequence).